A single sample is the source of the 3 T cell receptor beta chains below, sequenced in a study of shared clonotypes between healthy human individuals. Assay: immunoSEQ multiplex PCR; the TCRdb copy retains only in-frame clones and omits some. The sample has approximately 500,000 clones; 95% to 97% are singletons. Sequenced sample: naive CD4+ T cells sorted from blood. Subset meaning: CD45RA+ positively selected. The receptors derive from a woman aged 30 to 39 in good health.

The V call is TRBV5-1, the J call TRBJ2-3, with 8 bases aligning to TRBD2. In germline, CDR1 is SGHRS, CDR2 YFSETQ. V was clipped by 4 bases and J by 6 bases; unmatched bases: 13. This CDR3 contains 16 residues. CDR3 region: CASSPGTRGWRDTQYF. For the CDR3, the DNA is TGCGCCAGCAGCCCCGGGACTAGAGGTTGGCGGGATACGCAGTATTTT.

This chain connects TRBV6-5 to TRBJ2-7; D gene ambiguous. The germline CDR1 and CDR2 sequences are MNHEY and SVGAGI. The CDR3 runs to 12 residues. V dropped 6 bases and J dropped 3 bases, with 9 bases sitting between them. This CDR3 is CASRDEVYEQYF. DNA of the CDR3: TGTGCCAGCAGGGACGAGGTCTACGAGCAGTACTTC.

This sequence joins TRBV5-1 and TRBJ2-1, with TRBD2 matching 9 bases. The CDR3 loop spans 13 amino acids. Germline V lookup: CDR1 SGHRS, CDR2 YFSETQ. V lost 5 bases and J lost 8; bases outside the gene matches: 5. CDR3 DNA: TGCGCCAGCAGTAAGCGGGAGGTAGATGAGCAGTTCTTC. Its protein product is CASSKREVDEQFF.